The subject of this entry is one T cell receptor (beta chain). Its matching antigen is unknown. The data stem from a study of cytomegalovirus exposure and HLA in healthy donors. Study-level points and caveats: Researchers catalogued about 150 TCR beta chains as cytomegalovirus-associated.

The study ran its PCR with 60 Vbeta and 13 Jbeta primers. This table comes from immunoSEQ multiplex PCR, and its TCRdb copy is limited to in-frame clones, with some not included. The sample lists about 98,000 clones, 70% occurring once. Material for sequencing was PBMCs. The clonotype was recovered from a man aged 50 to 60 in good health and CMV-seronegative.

CDR3 in amino acids: CASIGTSGTLSSYEQYF. The CDR3 nucleotides are TGTGCCAGCATCGGGACTAGCGGGACTCTGAGCTCCTACGAGCAGTACTTC. The chain combines TRBV28 with TRBJ2-7, with 13 bases that match TRBD2. Looked up from germline, CDR1 is MDHEN and CDR2 is SYDVKM. The CDR3 sequence is 17 residues long. Trimming took 7 bases from V and 0 from J; bases not matched to a gene: 9.